This T cell receptor beta chain was captured by sequencing in a study of blood T cell repertoires in COVID-19. Study as a whole: There were acute and convalescent COVID-19 samples, and they came from the United States, Italy and Spain. Nucleic acid was either cDNA or gDNA, and it came from T cells, B-cell-depleted T cells, or PBMCs.

This clone showed up just a few times. Per the authors' pipeline: Reference gene primer amplification gave nucleated cell count estimates. TCRdb keeps only in-frame clones here, not all; method: immunoSEQ multiplex PCR. D and trimming were read from the DNA, whereas the V and J calls and clone size are those reported in that table. The sample shows tens of thousands of clones, 75% to 90% of them seen only once. The CDR3 contains 12 residues. The germline CDR1 and CDR2 sequences are GTSNPN and SVGIG (reference sequence). Trimming shortened V by 0 bases and J by 5 bases, and 7 bases separated the two germline ends.

V is TRBV30 and J is TRBJ2-5; D gene unclear. The clonotype comes from a man aged 80 or over with acute or convalescent COVID-19. Sequencing was carried out using peripheral blood. CDR3: CAWSVGQETQYF. The CDR3 DNA is TGTGCCTGGAGTGTTGGCCAGGAGACCCAGTACTTC.